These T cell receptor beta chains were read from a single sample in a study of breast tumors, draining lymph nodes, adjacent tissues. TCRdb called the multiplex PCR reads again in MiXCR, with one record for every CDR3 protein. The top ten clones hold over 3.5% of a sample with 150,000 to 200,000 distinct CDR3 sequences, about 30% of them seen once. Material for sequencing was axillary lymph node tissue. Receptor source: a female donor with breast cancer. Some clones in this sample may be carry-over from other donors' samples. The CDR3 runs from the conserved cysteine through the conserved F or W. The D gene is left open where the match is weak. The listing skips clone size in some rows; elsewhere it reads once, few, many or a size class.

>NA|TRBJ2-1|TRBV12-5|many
TGTGCTAGTGGTTCCACAGTTAACCCGAGAGAAATCAATGAGCAGTTCTTC
CASGSTVNPREINEQFF
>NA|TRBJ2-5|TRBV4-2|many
TGTGCCAGCAGCCAAGAAACGGGCCAAGAGACCCAGTACTTC
CASSQETGQETQYF
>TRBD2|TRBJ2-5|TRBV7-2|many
TGTGCCAGCAGCTTAGAAGGTTGGGGAGGGAAAGAGACCCAGTACTTC
CASSLEGWGGKETQYF
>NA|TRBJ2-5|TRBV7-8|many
TGTGCCAGCAGCTTAGCGTGGCAAGAGACCCAGTACTTC
CASSLAWQETQYF
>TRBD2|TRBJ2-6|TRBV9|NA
TGTGCCAGCAGCCCAGGACTAGCGGGGTACTCTGGGGCCAACGTCCTGACTTTC
CASSPGLAGYSGANVLTF
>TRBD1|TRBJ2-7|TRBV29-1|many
TGCAGCGTTTTCTTTGGGGACAGGGGAAACGAGCAGTACTTC
CSVFFGDRGNEQYF
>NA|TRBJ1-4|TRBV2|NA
TGTGCCAGCAGGAAGCTCCGGGAAAGCTCCTACAATGAAAAACTGTTTTTT
CASRKLRESSYNEKLFF
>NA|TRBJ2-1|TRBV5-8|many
TGTGCCAGCAGCGAGCAGGGGGGACATTACAATGAGCAGTTCTTC
CASSEQGGHYNEQFF
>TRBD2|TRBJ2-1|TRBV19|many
TGTGCCAGTAGTAGTCGCGGGAGGGTGAATGAGCAGTTCTTC
CASSSRGRVNEQFF
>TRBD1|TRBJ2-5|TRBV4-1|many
TGCGCCAGCAGCCAAGAAGACAGGGGGTTTCAAGAGACCCAGTACTTC
CASSQEDRGFQETQYF
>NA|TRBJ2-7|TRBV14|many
TGTGCCAGCAGCCAAGATCTAGAGGGATCCTACGAGCAGTACTTC
CASSQDLEGSYEQYF
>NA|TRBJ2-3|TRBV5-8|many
TGTGCCAGCAGCTTGGCCACCGAGGCAAGTGGGATCACAGATACGCAGTATTTT
CASSLATEASGITDTQYF
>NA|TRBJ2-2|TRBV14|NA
NA
CASSQEVGLAGEQYFGELFF
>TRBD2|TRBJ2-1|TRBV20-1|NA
TGCAGTGCTAGCAGGACTAGCGCCCATAATACGCAGTTCTTC
CSASRTSAHNTQFF
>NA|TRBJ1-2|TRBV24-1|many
TGTGCCACCAGTGATCCCGGGACACAGAACTATGGCTACACCTTC
CATSDPGTQNYGYTF
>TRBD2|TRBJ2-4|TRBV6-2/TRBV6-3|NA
TGTGCCAGCAGTTACTCGACTAGCGGGATCTCCGGACACAAAAACATTCAGTACTTC
CASSYSTSGISGHKNIQYF
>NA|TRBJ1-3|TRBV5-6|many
TGTGCCAGCAGCTTCATGACAGGCCACTCTGGAAACACCATATATTTT
CASSFMTGHSGNTIYF
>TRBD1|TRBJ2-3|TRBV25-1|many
TGTGCCAGCAGCACCTGGGACAGAGATACGCAGTATTTT
CASSTWDRDTQYF
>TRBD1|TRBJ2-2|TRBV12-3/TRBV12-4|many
TGTGCCAGCAACCGAATCCAGGGGGCGACCGGGGAGCTGTTTTTT
CASNRIQGATGELFF
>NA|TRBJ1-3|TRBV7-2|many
TGTGCCAGCAGCCAACAGAGCTCTGGAAACACCATATATTTT
CASSQQSSGNTIYF